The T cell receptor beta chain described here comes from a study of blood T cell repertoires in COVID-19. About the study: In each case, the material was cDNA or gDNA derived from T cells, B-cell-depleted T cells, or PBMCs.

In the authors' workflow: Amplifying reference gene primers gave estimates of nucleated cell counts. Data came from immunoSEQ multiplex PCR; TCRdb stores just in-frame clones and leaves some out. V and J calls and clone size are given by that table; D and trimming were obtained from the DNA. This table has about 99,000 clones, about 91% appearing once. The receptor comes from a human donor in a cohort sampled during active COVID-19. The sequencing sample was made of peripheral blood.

CDR3: CASSRLMTNTGELFF. The CDR3 nucleotides are TGCGCCAGCAGCCGACTGATGACGAACACCGGGGAGCTGTTTTTT. The chain couples TRBV4-3 to TRBJ2-2, with D hard to call. Germline-derived CDR1 and CDR2 are LGHNA and YSLEER. The CDR3 runs to 15 residues. Between the trimmed V and J ends, which lost 4 bases and 0 bases, there was a span of 9 bases.